A single sample gave rise to the 18 T cell receptor beta chains below, sequenced in a study of T cells after yellow fever vaccination. TCRdb re-analysed the 5' RACE reads in MiXCR, keeping a single row per CDR3 protein. This table holds roughly 74,000 distinct CDR3 sequences, approximately 7% found once. The source was CD8+ T cells sorted from PBMCs, collected 5 to 6 days after the first yellow fever vaccination. The receptors here all came from a man between 18 and 35 years old who received the YFV17D yellow fever vaccine.

This clonotype was seen a few times. The V gene is TRBV11-3, the J gene TRBJ1-1, with D possibly being TRBD1 (6 bases). Per the germline V gene, CDR1 is SGHNT and CDR2 is YENEEA. CDR3 length: 13 amino acids. V was clipped by 5 bases and J by 3 bases, with 10 bases between them. The CDR3 spells CASSGRGDTEAFF. CDR3 DNA sequence: TGTGCCAGCAGCGGCAGGGGCGACACTGAAGCTTTCTTT.

This sequence joins TRBV6-2 or TRBV6-3 and TRBJ2-7; D is uncertain. The CDR3 runs 12 residues. The germline gives CDR1 MNHEY, CDR2 SVGEGT. Between the trimmed V and J ends, which lost 4 bases and 5 bases, there was a span of 9 bases. Here the CDR3 reads CASSSTCDEQYF. CDR3 DNA sequence: TGTGCCAGCAGTTCCACTTGTGACGAGCAGTACTTC.

The chain couples TRBV9 to TRBJ2-1, with a weak D call TRBD2 (6 bases). V lost 4 bases and J 7 bases, leaving 21 bases between the germline ends. The CDR3 length is 16 residues. Germline loops: CDR1 SGDLS, CDR2 YYNGEE. The DNA for the CDR3 is TGTGCCAGCAGCTCCACCGGGAGCCCACCGAGGAATGAGCAGTTCTTC. Its protein product is CASSSTGSPPRNEQFF.

This clonotype appeared many times. The chain recombines TRBV7-9 with TRBJ2-7; 9 positions agree with TRBD1. The CDR3 extends over 14 amino acids. The V gene's germline CDR1 is SEHNR and CDR2 FQNEAQ (reference sequence). Trimming took 5 bases from V and 5 from J; bases not matched to a gene: 7. The CDR3 region has the DNA TGTGCCAGCAGCACCCCGGGACAGGGAAACGAGCAGTACTTC. The encoded protein is CASSTPGQGNEQYF. The complete variable domain, with remaining parts taken from reference TRBV7-9 and TRBJ2-7, reads DTGVSQNPRHKITKRGQNVTFRCDPISEHNRLYWYRQTLGQGPEFLTYFQNEAQLEKSRLLSDRFSAERPKGSFSTLEIQRTEQGDSAMYLCASSTPGQGNEQYFGPGTRLTVT.

This clonotype has a handful of counts. The genes are TRBV29-1 and TRBJ2-5; D could derive from TRBD1 or TRBD2 (6 bases each). There are 13 residues in the CDR3. V was clipped by 8 bases and J by 3 bases, with 16 bases between them. The germline V gene has CDR1 SQVTM and CDR2 ANQGSEA. The CDR3 DNA is TGCAGCACCCAAAGGGGGGCGGAAGAGACCCAGTACTTC. Its translation: CSTQRGAEETQYF.

The chain has TRBV7-3 and TRBJ1-2, with D uncertain. Trimming removed 3 bases from V and 0 bases from J, with 11 bases in between. Looked up from germline, CDR1 is SGHTA and CDR2 is FQGTGA. The CDR3 length is 15 residues. CDR3 coding DNA: TGTGCCAGCAGCTTGATCCGGGCCTCTAACTATGGCTACACCTTC. Its translation is CASSLIRASNYGYTF.

This clonotype was observed a few times. The chain is built from TRBV5-6 and TRBJ1-5; D not certain. This CDR3 is 12 amino acids long. The germline gives CDR1 SGHDT, CDR2 YYEEEE. Trimming cost V 2 bases and J 5 bases, with 5 bases left between them. As DNA, the CDR3 is TGTGCCAGCAGCTTCGGGGATCAGCCCCAGCATTTT. Translating it yields CASSFGDQPQHF.

This clonotype came up many times. The chain couples TRBV5-5 to TRBJ1-6, with D unclear. There are 15 residues in the CDR3. In germline, CDR1 is SGHKS, CDR2 YYEKEE (reference sequence). V lost 0 bases to trimming and J lost 5 bases, with 9 bases between them. The CDR3 DNA is TGTGCCAGCAGCTTGGAACAGATACATAATTCACCCCTCCACTTT. Its protein is CASSLEQIHNSPLHF.

V gene TRBV10-3 combines with J gene TRBJ2-2; D tentatively fits TRBD1 or TRBD2 (5 bases each). Germline loops: CDR1 ENHRY, CDR2 SYGVKD. V gave up 8 bases and J gave up 0 bases, with 19 bases separating them. The CDR3 runs to 17 residues. The CDR3 sequence: CAIGETGTTTNTGELFF. The CDR3 region has the DNA TGTGCCATCGGCGAGACCGGGACCACAACGAACACCGGGGAGCTGTTTTTT.

This clonotype was recorded at least ten times. The chain combines TRBV3-1 with TRBJ2-5; 7 positions agree with TRBD1. The CDR3 consists of 15 residues. The V gene's germline CDR1 is LGHDT and CDR2 YNNKEL (reference sequence). With V trimmed by 0 bases and J by 1 base, 2 bases remained unmatched. The CDR3, as DNA: TGTGCCAGCAGCCAAGAAGGGACAGTCCAAGAGACCCAGTACTTC. It codes for CASSQEGTVQETQYF.

This clonotype was counted ten times or more. The chain has TRBV27 and TRBJ1-5, with unresolved D. The V end lost 6 bases, the J end lost 8 bases, and 14 bases lay between the germline ends. Germline values: CDR1 MNHEY, CDR2 SMNVEV (reference sequence). CDR3 length: 13 residues. CDR3: CASSPDGWEPQHF. DNA for the CDR3: TGTGCCAGCAGCCCTGACGGTTGGGAGCCCCAGCATTTT.

This clonotype appeared many times. The V and J genes are TRBV11-2 and TRBJ2-3; 9 bases agree with TRBD2. The CDR3 has 18 amino acids. The V gene's germline CDR1 is SGHAT and CDR2 FQNNGV. Germline trimming cut 0 bases from V and 3 bases from J; bases unmatched to any gene: 10. The CDR3 loop reads CASSLDSASGEETDTQYF. The CDR3 DNA reads as TGTGCCAGCAGCTTAGATTCGGCTAGCGGGGAGGAGACAGATACGCAGTATTTT.

This clonotype was counted many times. The chain is built from TRBV4-3 and TRBJ2-1; weak D call: TRBD2 (5 bases). V was shortened by 4 bases and J by 6 bases, with 16 bases between the two germline ends. The CDR3 consists of 15 residues. The germline gives CDR1 LGHNA, CDR2 YSLEER. CDR3 bases: TGCGCCAGCAGCCTCAGTCTAGGTAGCGCCAATGAGCAGTTCTTC. It specifies CASSLSLGSANEQFF.

About this clonotype: A much larger clone sits a single nucleotide away, making a read error possible. The chain carries TRBV29-1 and TRBJ2-7, with a tentative D call TRBD1 (5 bases). The CDR3 covers 12 residues. Germline lookup yields CDR1 SQVTM and CDR2 ANQGSEA. V lost 7 bases to trimming and J lost 4 bases, with 14 bases between them. DNA for the CDR3: TGCAGCGCGCAACAGGCGGAATACGAGCAGTACTTC. Its protein product is CSAQQAEYEQYF.

This clonotype was counted between two and nine times. CDR3: CASSSTGTGELSGANVLTF. DNA of the CDR3: TGCGCCAGCAGTAGTACCGGGACAGGGGAACTCTCTGGGGCCAACGTCCTGACTTTC. The V gene is TRBV5-1, the J gene TRBJ2-6; TRBD1 agrees at 10 bases. The CDR3 spans 19 residues. The V gene end was trimmed by 5 bases and the J gene end by 0 bases; junction bases not matched to a gene: 11. In germline, CDR1 is SGHRS, CDR2 YFSETQ.

The chain combines TRBV14 with TRBJ2-5; 7 nucleotides line up with TRBD1. V shed 4 bases, J shed 3 bases, and the junction held 5 bases outside the gene matches. Germline CDR1 and CDR2: SGHDN and FVKESK. The CDR3 has 14 amino acids. CDR3 in DNA: TGTGCCAGCAGCCCAGACAGGGCCAAAGAGACCCAGTACTTC. This translates into CASSPDRAKETQYF.

The gene calls are TRBV20-1 and TRBJ1-1; 7 nucleotides align to TRBD1. The trim removed 0 bases at V and 1 base at J, leaving 2 bases unmatched. The CDR3 extends over 14 amino acids. Looked up from germline, CDR1 is DFQATT and CDR2 is SNEGSKA (reference sequence). The CDR3 loop is CSARDYRGNTEAFF. Here the CDR3 DNA reads TGCAGTGCTAGAGATTACAGGGGGAACACTGAAGCTTTCTTT.

This clonotype was observed at least ten times. J is TRBJ1-1 and V is TRBV29-1, with D hard to call. CDR1 and CDR2 (germline): SQVTM, ANQGSEA. Trimming pared 4 bases from V and 1 base from J, leaving 4 bases between. This CDR3 has 11 amino acids. The CDR3 spells CSVGQNTEAFF. In DNA, the CDR3 is TGCAGCGTTGGACAGAACACTGAAGCTTTCTTT.